This T cell receptor beta chain was recorded in a study of blood T cells in healthy people across ages. The study recruited healthy Caucasian donors from Russia who were aged roughly 6 to 100. This CDR3 region has 13 residues. Trimming at V came to 5 bases and at J to 15 bases, leaving 10 bases not matched to a gene. From germline, CDR1 is SGHAT and CDR2 FQNNGV. Through a sample-barcoded 5' primer and a J-beta primer mix, a second PCR was run for roughly 6 to 11 cycles. Each cDNA was tagged by a template-switch adaptor containing 12 random nucleotides. One entry per CDR3 protein results from TCRdb running MiXCR on the 5' RACE reads. This sample has roughly 1.5 million distinct CDR3 sequences, with 42% found just once. Study results and caveats: The study found TCR beta diversity correlated strongly with naive T cell percentage.

This clonotype was seen a handful of times. Its antigen is undetermined. The source of this sequence is a woman younger than 35 in good health. This chain joins TRBV11-2 and TRBJ2-1; 10 positions agree with TRBD2. Source material: blood. CDR3 sequence reads: CASSELAGMRGFF. DNA for the CDR3: TGTGCCAGCAGCGAACTAGCGGGAATGAGAGGGTTCTTC.